This T cell receptor beta chain was documented in a study of blood T cell repertoires in COVID-19. Study in general: COVID-19 samples collected from the United States, Italy and Spain covered acute and convalescent phases. T cells, B-cell-depleted T cells, or PBMCs supplied cDNA or gDNA.

The CDR3 loop spans 13 amino acids. CDR1 and CDR2 from the germline V gene are MNHEY and SMNVEV (reference sequence). V lost 6 bases and J lost 14; bases outside the gene matches: 13. Per the original data handling: Using reference gene primer amplification, nucleated cell counts were estimated. Data came from immunoSEQ multiplex PCR; TCRdb stores just in-frame clones and leaves some out. Clone size and the V and J calls come from that table; the DNA yielded D and trimming. Altogether about 140,000 clones are present, about 87% being singletons, with the ten largest covering less than 6.5%. The chain recombines TRBV27 with TRBJ2-3, with 8 bases matching TRBD2. The sample was peripheral blood. This TCR was sampled from a human donor in a cohort sampled during active COVID-19. As DNA, the CDR3 is TGTGCCAGCAGCCTGCCGCTAGCGGGTACCGTGTATTTT. Translating gives CASSLPLAGTVYF.